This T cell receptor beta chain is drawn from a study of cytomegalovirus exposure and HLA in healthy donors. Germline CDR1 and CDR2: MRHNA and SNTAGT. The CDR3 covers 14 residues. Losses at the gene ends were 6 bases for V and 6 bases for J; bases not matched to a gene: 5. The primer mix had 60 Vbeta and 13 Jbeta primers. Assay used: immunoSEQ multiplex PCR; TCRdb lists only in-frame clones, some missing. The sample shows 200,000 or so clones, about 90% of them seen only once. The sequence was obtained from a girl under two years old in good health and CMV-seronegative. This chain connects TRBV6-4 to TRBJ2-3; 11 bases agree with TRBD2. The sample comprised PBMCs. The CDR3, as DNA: TGTGCCAGCAGCGATAGCGGGAGGGCCGATACGCAGTATTTT. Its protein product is CASSDSGRADTQYF.